This entry lists 21 T cell receptor beta chains sequenced from one sample in a study of vaccination effects on CD4 cells after COVID-19. Their target antigens are unknown. The protocol was immunoSEQ multiplex PCR, while the TCRdb copy is restricted to in-frame clones and leaves out a portion. The sample has 50,000 to 70,000 clones, under 85% seen once. Following 10 days of culture, CD4+ T cells were isolated. Sample: CD4+ T cells from PBMCs cultured without peptide, taken before COVID-19 vaccination. These receptors were taken from a human donor who had a prior SARS-CoV-2 infection.

The chain uses TRBV3-1 (or the pseudogene TRBV3-2) and TRBJ2-7; 11 positions agree with TRBD1. The CDR3 contains 14 residues. V was pared by 4 bases and J by 4 bases, with 3 bases of the junction left unmatched. CDR1 and CDR2 (germline): LGHDT, YNNKEL (reference sequence). This CDR3 is CASSPGTGGYEQYF. In DNA, the CDR3 is TGTGCCAGCAGCCCCGGGACAGGGGGGTACGAGCAGTACTTC.

The chain combines TRBV2 with TRBJ1-4; TRBD1 matches 8 bases. This CDR3 has 13 residues. With V trimmed by 9 bases and J by 8 bases, 8 bases remained unmatched. Germline CDR1 SNHLY, CDR2 FYNNEI. The CDR3 bases are TGTGCCAGTGGTGACAGGGGTAACGAAAAACTGTTTTTT. The encoded protein is CASGDRGNEKLFF.

The J gene is TRBJ1-2, the V gene TRBV3-1 (or the pseudogene TRBV3-2); 10 bases align to TRBD1. Trimming cost V 4 bases and J 8 bases; bases outside gene matches: 10. Germline assignment: CDR1 LGHDT and CDR2 YNNKEL (reference sequence). The CDR3 is 15 residues long. The CDR3 DNA follows: TGTGCCAGCAGCCTCGACAGGGGGCGTTCGGACGGCTACACCTTC. Translated: CASSLDRGRSDGYTF.

This chain joins TRBV14 and TRBJ1-1; the D is unclear. Germline CDR1 SGHDN, CDR2 FVKESK. The CDR3 runs to 16 residues. V dropped 1 base and J dropped 9 bases, with 21 bases sitting between them. The CDR3 DNA reads TGTGCCAGCAGCCAAGTGAGTATTATTAATTCGGAAAAAGCTTTCTTT. This sequence encodes CASSQVSIINSEKAFF.

This chain uses TRBV7-2 with TRBJ2-5, with TRBD2 matching over 11 bases. J was trimmed by 5 bases and V by 5 bases; bases with no gene match: 19. Germline values: CDR1 SGHTA, CDR2 FQGNSA. The CDR3 length is 19 residues. The CDR3 DNA reads as TGTGCCAGCAGCCCTCTTGGTAGCGGGGGGGTGATCCTGATGGAGACCCAGTACTTC. Encoded protein: CASSPLGSGGVILMETQYF.

There are a few counts of this clone. The V gene is TRBV6-5, the J gene TRBJ1-2; TRBD1 is a possible D gene (5 bases). This CDR3 region has 12 residues. Germline V gives CDR1 MNHEY, CDR2 SVGAGI. V lost 6 bases to trimming and J lost 4 bases, with 9 bases between them. CDR3 loop: CASSTGRYGYTF. As DNA, the CDR3 is TGTGCCAGCAGCACGGGGCGCTATGGCTACACCTTC.

V is TRBV30 and J is TRBJ1-3; D unresolved. This CDR3 is 13 amino acids long. From germline, CDR1 is GTSNPN and CDR2 SVGIG (reference sequence). V was cut by 2 bases and J by 0 bases, with 5 bases left in between. The CDR3 loop reads CAWSSYSGNTIYF. In DNA, the CDR3 is TGTGCCTGGAGTTCTTACTCTGGAAACACCATATATTTT.

The rearrangement uses TRBV2 and TRBJ2-7; possibly TRBD1 for D (5 bases). The V end lost 0 bases, the J end lost 3 bases, and 12 bases lay between the germline ends. The CDR3 loop spans 15 amino acids. Germline assignment: CDR1 SNHLY and CDR2 FYNNEI. The CDR3 loop is CASSEAPDKYYEQYF. CDR3 sequence (DNA): TGTGCCAGCAGTGAAGCCCCGGACAAGTACTACGAGCAGTACTTC. Complete variable domain (other parts from reference TRBV2 and TRBJ2-7): EPEVTQTPSHQVTQMGQEVILRCVPISNHLYFYWYRQILGQKVEFLVSFYNNEISEKSEIFDDQFSVERPDGSNFTLKIRSTKLEDSAMYFCASSEAPDKYYEQYFGPGTRLTVT.

This chain joins TRBV30 and TRBJ1-6; D remains ambiguous. Trimming removed 1 base from V and 10 bases from J, with 11 bases in between. This CDR3 contains 13 residues. Germline loops: CDR1 GTSNPN, CDR2 SVGIG (reference sequence). The CDR3 sequence: CAWSAFLGSPLHF. For the CDR3, the DNA is TGTGCCTGGAGTGCTTTTCTGGGCTCACCCCTCCACTTT.

V and J are TRBV19 and TRBJ1-1, with D uncertain. The CDR3 runs to 12 residues. Germline CDR1 and CDR2: LNHDA and SQIVND (reference sequence). Trimming removed 4 bases at V and 7 bases at J, with 10 bases between. CDR3 region: CASSKGRHEAFF. The CDR3 DNA follows: TGTGCCAGTAGTAAAGGTCGTCATGAAGCTTTCTTT.

The rearrangement joins TRBV6-5 to TRBJ1-2; D gene uncertain. The CDR3 consists of 12 residues. The germline V gene has CDR1 MNHEY and CDR2 SVGAGI. Trimming removed 7 bases at V and 3 bases at J, with 9 bases between. This CDR3 reads CASTPGDYGYTF. The CDR3 DNA follows: TGTGCCAGCACCCCTGGGGACTATGGCTACACCTTC.

This clone occurred a few times. J is TRBJ2-3 and V is TRBV10-3; D call uncertain. The CDR3 length is 15 residues. Deletions cut 4 bases from V and 1 base from J, with 12 bases between. CDR1 is ENHRY and CDR2 is SYGVKD in the germline V gene. The CDR3 DNA reads as TGTGCCATCAGTGGGTCGGCTAGAGGCACAGATACGCAGTATTTT. Residues: CAISGSARGTDTQYF.

The rearrangement links TRBV2 to TRBJ1-4, with no clear D. The CDR3 is 13 residues long. V was clipped by 7 bases and J by 8 bases, with 14 bases between them. Germline CDR1 and CDR2: SNHLY and FYNNEI. Here the CDR3 reads CASNEGDEEKLFF. The CDR3 DNA is TGTGCCAGCAACGAGGGCGATGAGGAAAAACTGTTTTTT. The full variable domain, in which reference TRBV2 and TRBJ1-4 provide the parts outside the CDR3, is EPEVTQTPSHQVTQMGQEVILRCVPISNHLYFYWYRQILGQKVEFLVSFYNNEISEKSEIFDDQFSVERPDGSNFTLKIRSTKLEDSAMYFCASNEGDEEKLFFGSGTQLSVL.

The CDR3 DNA is TGTGCCAGCAGTTCCGTAAGCTACGAGCAGTACTTC. Translation gives CASSSVSYEQYF. The J gene is TRBJ2-7, the V gene TRBV6-2 or TRBV6-3; D not certain. Germline assignment: CDR1 MNHEY and CDR2 SVGEGT. Deletions cut 4 bases from V and 3 bases from J, with 7 bases between. The CDR3 has 12 amino acids.

J is TRBJ1-5 and V is TRBV6-5; D is undetermined. Germline V gene sequence: CDR1 MNHEY, CDR2 SVGAGI. This CDR3 is 12 amino acids long. Trimming took 6 bases from V and 5 from J, leaving 8 bases between them. The CDR3 loop is CASRSGDQPQHF. The CDR3 nucleotides are TGTGCCAGCAGGTCAGGCGATCAGCCCCAGCATTTT.

This clone has only a few counts. V usage is TRBV30 and J usage is TRBJ1-1, with D hard to call. There are 15 residues in the CDR3. Per germline, CDR1 GTSNPN and CDR2 SVGIG (reference sequence). The V and J ends lost 0 bases and 0 bases respectively, with 11 bases between them. The CDR3 nucleotides read TGTGCCTGGAGTGTAGCCGGGAGCCTGAACACTGAAGCTTTCTTT. It codes for CAWSVAGSLNTEAFF.

This clone was recorded only once. The chain joins TRBV5-4 to TRBJ2-1; 9 bases match TRBD2. Per the germline V gene, CDR1 is SGHNT and CDR2 is YYREEE (reference sequence). The trim removed 1 base at V and 8 bases at J, leaving 10 bases unmatched. The CDR3 has 16 residues. Written as DNA, the CDR3 is TGTGCCAGCAGCTTGATCGCGGGGGGGCTCGACTATGAGCAGTTCTTC. Translating gives CASSLIAGGLDYEQFF.

This clone was observed a few times. This chain links TRBV5-1 with TRBJ1-4; tentative D call: TRBD1 (5 bases). V was trimmed by 4 bases and J by 11 bases, leaving 18 bases between them. Per the germline V gene, CDR1 is SGHRS and CDR2 is YFSETQ. CDR3 length: 14 residues. The CDR3 here is CASSPRGGVGKLFF. For the CDR3, the DNA is TGCGCCAGCAGCCCGAGGGGAGGGGTCGGGAAACTGTTTTTT.

CDR3 sequence reads: CASSLAAAETQYF. The CDR3 bases are TGTGCCAGCAGCCTCGCGGCGGCTGAGACCCAGTACTTC. The chain recombines TRBV7-9 with TRBJ2-5; D is unresolved. Germline CDR1 is SEHNR and CDR2 is FQNEAQ (reference sequence). Trimming took 5 bases from V and 5 from J, leaving 12 bases between them. CDR3 length: 13 residues.

Ten or more counts support this clone. The gene calls are TRBV29-1 and TRBJ2-3; the D gene is possibly TRBD2 (6 bases). The CDR3 is made up of 13 amino acids. Per the germline V gene, CDR1 is SQVTM and CDR2 is ANQGSEA. V lost 7 bases and J lost 5, with 16 bases in between. CDR3 sequence reads: CSGDSGGVDTQYF. CDR3 DNA sequence: TGCAGCGGAGATAGCGGAGGGGTAGATACGCAGTATTTT.

J is TRBJ1-1 and V is TRBV2, with TRBD1 matching over 8 bases. The CDR3 loop spans 12 amino acids. J gave up 12 bases and V 7 bases, and 10 bases lay outside the gene matches. Germline V lookup: CDR1 SNHLY, CDR2 FYNNEI. Here the CDR3 reads CASKRQGTGTFF. The DNA of the CDR3 is TGTGCCAGCAAGCGACAGGGGACAGGAACTTTCTTT.